This T cell receptor (beta chain) was profiled in a study of EBV T-cell therapy then PD-1 blockade in nasopharyngeal carcinoma. The treatment here: AdE1-LMPpoly-expanded autologous EBV-specific T-cell therapy followed by anti-PD-1 nivolumab. Only in-frame clones appear in the TCRdb table, and some are missing; sequencing was by immunoSEQ multiplex PCR. The data show 20,000 to 25,000 clones, 75% to 90% seen once. The CDR3 is 17 amino acids. With 0 bases removed from V and 2 bases from J, the gap between germline ends came to 15 bases. Germline values: CDR1 SGHDT, CDR2 YYEEEE. Remarks on this clone: Antigen specificity is unknown.

The sequences come from CD8+ T cells from blood, collected at day 61 from a patient whose treatment included autologous EBV-specific T cells and nivolumab. The chain recombines TRBV5-6 with TRBJ2-1, with a weak D call TRBD1 (7 bases). The sequence derives from a man aged 35 to 55 with nasopharyngeal carcinoma. In DNA, the CDR3 is TGTGCCAGCAGCTTGGAAGGGCAGGGGGAGGCCTACAATGAGCAGTTCTTC. Amino acids: CASSLEGQGEAYNEQFF.